Detailed here is one T cell receptor (beta chain). Produced via immunoSEQ multiplex PCR; TCRdb's table is partial and in-frame only. The data show 45,000 to 55,000 clones, approximately 94% seen once. The cohort excluded patients with autoimmune disease history or systemic immunosuppression. This sample was included in a study of OX40 agonist ivuxolimab in advanced cancers. Turning to the study itself: Patients were roughly 83% male with ages roughly 20 to 90, mean around 58. Antecedent anti-PD-1, anti-PD-L1 or anti-CTLA-4 therapy was permissible, with over 35% having received some.

The receptor's source is an adult with an advanced solid tumor such as melanoma, head and neck, liver or kidney cancer. Source: CD4+ or CD8+ T cells sorted from blood, taken in a trial of the OX40 agonist ivuxolimab.

CDR3 nucleotide sequence: TGTGCCAGCACCGTTGGGACAACCTACGAGCAGTACTTC. Encoded protein: CASTVGTTYEQYF. V gene TRBV11-2 combines with J gene TRBJ2-7; a weak D match, TRBD1 (6 bases). V was trimmed by 7 bases and J by 2 bases, leaving 12 bases between them. CDR3 size: 13 residues. Germline CDR1 is SGHAT and CDR2 is FQNNGV.